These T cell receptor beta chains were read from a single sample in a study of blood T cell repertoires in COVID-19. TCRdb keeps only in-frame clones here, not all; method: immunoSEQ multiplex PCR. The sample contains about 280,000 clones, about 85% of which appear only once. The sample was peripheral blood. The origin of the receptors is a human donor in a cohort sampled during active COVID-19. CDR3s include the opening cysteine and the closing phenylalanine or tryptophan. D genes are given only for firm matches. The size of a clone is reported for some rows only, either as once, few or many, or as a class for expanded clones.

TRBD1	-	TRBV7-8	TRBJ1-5	CASSSRTGGRNQPQHF	TGTGCCAGCAGCTCCAGAACAGGGGGCAGGAATCAGCCCCAGCATTTT
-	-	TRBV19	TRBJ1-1	CASSTQGPMNTEAFF	TGTGCCAGTAGTACACAGGGTCCTATGAACACTGAAGCTTTCTTT
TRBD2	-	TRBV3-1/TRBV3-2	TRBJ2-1	CASSLLSGRAWRSSYNEQFF	TGTGCCAGCAGCCTTTTAAGCGGGAGGGCCTGGAGGAGCTCCTACAATGAGCAGTTCTTC
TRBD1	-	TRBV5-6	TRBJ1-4	CASSFDRGVEKLFF	TGTGCCAGCAGCTTTGACAGGGGGGTTGAAAAACTGTTTTTT
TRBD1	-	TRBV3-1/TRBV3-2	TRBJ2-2	CASSRQGAGELFF	TGTGCCAGCAGCAGACAGGGCGCCGGGGAGCTGTTTTTT
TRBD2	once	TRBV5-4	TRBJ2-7	CASSLGAGGPGEQYF	TGTGCCAGCAGCCTGGGGGCGGGAGGGCCTGGCGAGCAGTACTTC
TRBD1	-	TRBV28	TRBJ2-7	CASSPGTGNEQYF	TGTGCCAGCAGCCCTGGGACAGGAAACGAGCAGTACTTC
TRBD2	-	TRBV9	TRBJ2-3	CASSVPGLGTDTQYF	TGTGCCAGCAGCGTTCCGGGACTAGGCACAGATACGCAGTATTTT
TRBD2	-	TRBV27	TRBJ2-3	CASSPGLADTDTQYF	TGTGCCAGCAGTCCAGGACTAGCGGATACAGATACGCAGTATTTT
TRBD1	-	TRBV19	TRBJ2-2	CASQRDRRWFGELFF	TGTGCCAGTCAACGGGACAGGAGATGGTTCGGGGAGCTGTTTTTT
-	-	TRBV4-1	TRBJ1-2	CASSQDQLFYGYTF	TGCGCCAGCAGCCAAGATCAACTGTTCTATGGCTACACCTTC
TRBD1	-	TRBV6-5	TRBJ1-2	CASSPLQGNNYGYTF	TGTGCCAGCAGTCCACTACAGGGGAATAACTATGGCTACACCTTC
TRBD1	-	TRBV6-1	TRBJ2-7	CASSALPGQGSNGFLYEQYF	TGTGCCAGCAGTGCGCTGCCGGGACAGGGGAGTAACGGGTTCCTCTACGAGCAGTACTTC
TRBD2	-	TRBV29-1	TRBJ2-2	CSVDSGVTGELFF	TGCAGCGTTGATAGCGGGGTCACCGGGGAGCTGTTTTTT
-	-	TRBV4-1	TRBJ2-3	CASSQGGTRNTQYF	TGCGCCAGCAGCCAAGGCGGGACTCGGAATACGCAGTATTTT
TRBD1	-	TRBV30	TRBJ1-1	CAWRRDSEAFF	TGTGCCTGGCGGAGGGACAGTGAAGCTTTCTTT
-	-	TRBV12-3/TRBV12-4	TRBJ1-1	CASRMGGSFGAFF	TGTGCCAGCAGGATGGGGGGGAGCTTTGGAGCTTTCTTT
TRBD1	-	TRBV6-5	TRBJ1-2	CATQRTGTFNYGYTF	TGTGCCACCCAAAGGACAGGGACCTTTAACTATGGCTACACCTTC
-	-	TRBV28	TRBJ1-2	CASSQRALYGYTF	TGTGCCAGCAGCCAGCGGGCTCTTTATGGCTACACCTTC
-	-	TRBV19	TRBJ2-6	CASTPVSGANVLTF	TGTGCCAGCACCCCGGTCTCTGGGGCCAACGTCCTGACTTTC
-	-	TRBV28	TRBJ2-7	CASSRPLDSAYEQYF	TGTGCCAGCAGCCGCCCCTTGGACAGCGCCTACGAGCAGTACTTC
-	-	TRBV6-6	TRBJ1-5	CASSSPETRAQHF	TGTGCCAGCAGTTCTCCAGAGACCCGGGCCCAGCATTTT
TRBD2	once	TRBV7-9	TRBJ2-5	CASSWGLAGPQETQYF	TGTGCCAGCAGCTGGGGACTAGCGGGACCTCAAGAGACCCAGTACTTC
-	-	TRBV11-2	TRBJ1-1	CASSRQLTPNTEAFF	TGTGCCAGCAGCCGACAGCTGACCCCGAACACTGAAGCTTTCTTT
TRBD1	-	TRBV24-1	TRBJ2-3	CATSETGGQGVTDTQYF	TGTGCCACCAGTGAGACTGGAGGACAGGGTGTAACAGATACGCAGTATTTT
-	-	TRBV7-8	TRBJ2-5	CASSLSPGEYQETQYF	TGTGCCAGCAGCTTATCTCCAGGGGAGTACCAAGAGACCCAGTACTTC
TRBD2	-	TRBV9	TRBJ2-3	CASSSGGTGTDTQYF	TGTGCCAGCAGCTCCGGGGGGACTGGCACAGATACGCAGTATTTT
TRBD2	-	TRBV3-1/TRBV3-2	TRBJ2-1	CASSQDRAGAGFYNEQFF	TGTGCCAGCAGCCAAGACCGAGCGGGAGCGGGCTTCTACAATGAGCAGTTCTTC
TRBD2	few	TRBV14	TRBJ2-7	CASSQDRLADSYEQYF	TGTGCCAGCAGCCAAGATCGACTAGCGGACTCCTACGAGCAGTACTTC
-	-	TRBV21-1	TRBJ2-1	CASSKDSSPYNEQFF	TGTGCCAGCAGCAAAGACTCCTCGCCCTACAATGAGCAGTTCTTC
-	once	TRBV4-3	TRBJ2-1	CASSPRGLAENNEQFF	TGCGCCAGCAGCCCGCGGGGGCTAGCGGAAAACAATGAGCAGTTCTTC
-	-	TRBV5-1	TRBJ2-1	CASSLIASAMGEQFF	TGCGCCAGCAGCTTGATAGCTTCTGCTATGGGTGAGCAGTTCTTC
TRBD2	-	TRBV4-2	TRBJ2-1	CASSPSPGLAENEQFF	TGTGCCAGCAGCCCCTCGCCGGGACTAGCGGAAAATGAGCAGTTCTTC
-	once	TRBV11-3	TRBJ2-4	CASSLGGSAGWAKNIQYF	TGTGCCAGCAGCTTAGGTGGATCGGCAGGATGGGCCAAAAACATTCAGTACTTC
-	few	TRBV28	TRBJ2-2	CASSLIAPPGELFF	TGTGCCAGCAGTTTAATAGCCCCACCCGGGGAGCTGTTTTTT
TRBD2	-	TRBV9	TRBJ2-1	CASSSMALAGFNEQFF	TGTGCCAGCAGCTCCATGGCGCTAGCGGGGTTCAATGAGCAGTTCTTC
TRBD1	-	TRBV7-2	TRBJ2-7	CASSRTGQGGYEQYF	TGTGCCAGCAGCAGGACAGGACAGGGTGGGTACGAGCAGTACTTC
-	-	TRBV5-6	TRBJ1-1	CASSWWRRNTEAFF	TGTGCCAGCAGTTGGTGGAGGAGGAACACTGAAGCTTTCTTT
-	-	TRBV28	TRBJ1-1	CASRSRALNTEAFF	TGTGCCAGCAGGTCGAGAGCCTTGAACACTGAAGCTTTCTTT
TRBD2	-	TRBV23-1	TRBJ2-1	CASSQSPKLAGVYNEQFF	TGCGCCAGCAGTCAATCCCCAAAACTAGCGGGAGTTTACAATGAGCAGTTCTTC
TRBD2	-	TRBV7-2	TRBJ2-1	CASSSGARSSYNEQFF	TGTGCCAGCAGCAGCGGGGCGCGAAGCTCCTACAATGAGCAGTTCTTC
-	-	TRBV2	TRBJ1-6	CASSVPDGSSYNSPLHF	TGTGCCAGCAGCGTCCCGGACGGGAGCTCCTATAATTCACCCCTCCACTTT
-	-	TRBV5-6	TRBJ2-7	CASSLSGQIYEQYF	TGTGCCAGCAGCTTATCCGGACAGATCTACGAGCAGTACTTC
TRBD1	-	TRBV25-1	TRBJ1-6	CASRTTGRNSPLHF	TGTGCCAGCAGGACGACAGGGAGGAATTCACCCCTCCACTTT
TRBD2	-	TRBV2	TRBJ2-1	CASTELAYNEQFF	TGTGCCAGCACCGAACTAGCGTACAATGAGCAGTTCTTC
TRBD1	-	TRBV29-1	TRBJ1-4	CSVGQGLINEKLFF	TGCAGCGTCGGACAGGGGCTGATTAATGAAAAACTGTTTTTT
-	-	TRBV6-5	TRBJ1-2	CASSYELASGYTF	TGTGCCAGCAGTTACGAGTTAGCTAGCGGCTACACCTTC
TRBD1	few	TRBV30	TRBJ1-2	CAWSTLGTGAPYGYTF	TGTGCCTGGAGTACTTTGGGGACAGGGGCCCCCTATGGCTACACCTTC
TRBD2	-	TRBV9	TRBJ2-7	CASSAGLELSEQYF	TGTGCCAGCAGCGCGGGACTAGAGTTATCCGAGCAGTACTTC
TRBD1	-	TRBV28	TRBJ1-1	CASKSRDRRLTNTEAFF	TGTGCCAGTAAAAGTAGGGACAGAAGGCTTACGAACACTGAAGCTTTCTTT
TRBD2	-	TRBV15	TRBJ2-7	CATSSRTSGNEYF	TGTGCCACCAGCTCCAGGACTAGCGGGAACGAGTACTTC